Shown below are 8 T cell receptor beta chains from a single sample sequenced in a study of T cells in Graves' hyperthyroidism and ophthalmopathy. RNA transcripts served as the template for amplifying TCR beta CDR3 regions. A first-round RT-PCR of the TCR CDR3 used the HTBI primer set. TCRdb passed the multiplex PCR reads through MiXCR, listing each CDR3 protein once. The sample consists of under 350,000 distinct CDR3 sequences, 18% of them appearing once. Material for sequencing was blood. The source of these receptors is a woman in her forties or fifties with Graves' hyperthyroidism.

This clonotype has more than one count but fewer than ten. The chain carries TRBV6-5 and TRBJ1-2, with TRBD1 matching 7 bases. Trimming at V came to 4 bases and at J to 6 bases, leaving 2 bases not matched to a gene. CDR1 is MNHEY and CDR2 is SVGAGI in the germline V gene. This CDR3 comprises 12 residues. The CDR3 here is CASSSDRDGYTF. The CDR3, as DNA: TGTGCCAGCAGTTCCGACAGGGATGGCTACACCTTC.

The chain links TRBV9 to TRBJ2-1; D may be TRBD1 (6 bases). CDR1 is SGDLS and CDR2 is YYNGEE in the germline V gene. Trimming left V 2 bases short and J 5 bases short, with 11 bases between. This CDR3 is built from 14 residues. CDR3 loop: CASSVGQRNNEQFF. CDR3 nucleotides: TGTGCCAGCAGCGTGGGACAACGGAACAATGAGCAGTTCTTC.

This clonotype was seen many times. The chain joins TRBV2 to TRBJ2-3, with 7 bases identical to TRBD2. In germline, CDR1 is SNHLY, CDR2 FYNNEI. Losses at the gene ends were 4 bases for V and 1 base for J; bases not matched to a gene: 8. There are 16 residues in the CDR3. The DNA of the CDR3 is TGTGCCAGCAGTGGGTGGGCGGGAGTAGGCACAGATACGCAGTATTTT. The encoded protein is CASSGWAGVGTDTQYF.

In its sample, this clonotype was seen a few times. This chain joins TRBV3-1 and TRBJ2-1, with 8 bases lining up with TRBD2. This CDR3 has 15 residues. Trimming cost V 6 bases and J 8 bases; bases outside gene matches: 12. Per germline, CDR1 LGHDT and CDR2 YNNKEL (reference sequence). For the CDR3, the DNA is TGTGCCAGCAGTACACTCTATAGCGGGGATCATGAGCAGTTCTTC. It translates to CASSTLYSGDHEQFF.

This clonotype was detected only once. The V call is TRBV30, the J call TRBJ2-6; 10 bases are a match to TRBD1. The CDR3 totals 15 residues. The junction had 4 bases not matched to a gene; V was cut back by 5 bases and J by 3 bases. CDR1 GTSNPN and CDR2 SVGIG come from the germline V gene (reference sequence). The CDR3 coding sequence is TGTGCCTGGGACAGGGGGCTATATGGGGCCAACGTCCTGACTTTC. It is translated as CAWDRGLYGANVLTF.

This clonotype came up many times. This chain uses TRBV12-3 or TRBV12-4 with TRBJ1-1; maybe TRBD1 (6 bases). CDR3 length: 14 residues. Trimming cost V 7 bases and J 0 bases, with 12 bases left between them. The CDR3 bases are TGTGCCAGCACCTCGGGACACCTGAACACTGAAGCTTTCTTT. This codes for CASTSGHLNTEAFF.

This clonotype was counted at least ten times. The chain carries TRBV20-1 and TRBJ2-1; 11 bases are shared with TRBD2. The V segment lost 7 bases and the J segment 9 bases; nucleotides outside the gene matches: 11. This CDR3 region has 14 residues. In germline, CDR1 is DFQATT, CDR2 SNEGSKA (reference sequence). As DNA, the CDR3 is TGCAGTGTCGAGACTAGCGGGATTATGGGTGAGCAGTTCTTC. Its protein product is CSVETSGIMGEQFF.

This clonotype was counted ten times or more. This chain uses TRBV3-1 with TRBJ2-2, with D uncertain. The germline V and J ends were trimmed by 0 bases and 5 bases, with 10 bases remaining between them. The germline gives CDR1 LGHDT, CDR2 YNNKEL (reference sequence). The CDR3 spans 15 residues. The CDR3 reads CASSQDRYRTGELFF. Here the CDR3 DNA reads TGTGCCAGCAGCCAAGATCGTTACCGGACCGGGGAGCTGTTTTTT.